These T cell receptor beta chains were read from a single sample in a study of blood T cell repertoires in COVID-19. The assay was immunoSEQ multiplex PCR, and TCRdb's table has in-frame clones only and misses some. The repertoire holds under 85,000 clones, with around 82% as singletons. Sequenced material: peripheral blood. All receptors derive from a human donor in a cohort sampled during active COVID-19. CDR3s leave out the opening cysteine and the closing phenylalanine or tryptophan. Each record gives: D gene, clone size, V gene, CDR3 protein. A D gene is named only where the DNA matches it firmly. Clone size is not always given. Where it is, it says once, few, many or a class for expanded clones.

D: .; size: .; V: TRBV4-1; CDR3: ASSQTLPAAPRGYGYT
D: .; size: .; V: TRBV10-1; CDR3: ASSFGGEGYEQY
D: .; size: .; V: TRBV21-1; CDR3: ASSKGGRGLGNTGELF
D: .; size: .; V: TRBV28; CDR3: ASRDSHPYEGYT
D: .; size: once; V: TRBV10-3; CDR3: AISRQNYGYT
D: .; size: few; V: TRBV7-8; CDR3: ASAHSRNTEAF
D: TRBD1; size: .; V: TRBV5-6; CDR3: ASSRDRGAHEQY
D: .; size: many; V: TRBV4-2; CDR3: ASSQSANYGYT
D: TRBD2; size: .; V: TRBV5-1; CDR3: ASSLLLAGQETQY
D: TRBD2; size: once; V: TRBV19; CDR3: ASSPFGGTSGDTQY
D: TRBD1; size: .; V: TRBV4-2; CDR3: ASSQEERGQLGGYT
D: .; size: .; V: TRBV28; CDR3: ASRDTSGEQY
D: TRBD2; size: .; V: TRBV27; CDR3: ASSFGVAGGYEQY
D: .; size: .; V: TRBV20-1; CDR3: SASKQMNTEAF
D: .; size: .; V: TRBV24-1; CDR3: ATSEAGTGHYGYT
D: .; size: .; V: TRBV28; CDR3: ASGRGYGEKLF
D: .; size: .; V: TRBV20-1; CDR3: SASSSGNNYGYT
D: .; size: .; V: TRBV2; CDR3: ASRNTGNQPQH
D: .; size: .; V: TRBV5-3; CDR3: ARSLSRFNYGYT
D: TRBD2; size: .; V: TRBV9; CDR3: ASSVRGESAYEQY
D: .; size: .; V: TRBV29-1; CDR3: SVWSGVGDTQY
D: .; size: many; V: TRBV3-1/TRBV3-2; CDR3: ASSQGGARVGKLF
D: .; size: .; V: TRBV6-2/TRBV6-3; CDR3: ASSYYNGLPNEQF
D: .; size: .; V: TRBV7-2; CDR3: ASSLVAVTNEQF
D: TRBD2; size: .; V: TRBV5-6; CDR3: ASSAGLGTDTQY
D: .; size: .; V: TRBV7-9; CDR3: ASSLGQWDYYEQY
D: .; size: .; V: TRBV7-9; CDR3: ASSFGKENSPLH
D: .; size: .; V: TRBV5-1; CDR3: ASSFDPTAYNEQF
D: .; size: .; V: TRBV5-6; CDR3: ASSLWRGTEAF
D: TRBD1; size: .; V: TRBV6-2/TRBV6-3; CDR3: ASSPGTGALTDTQY
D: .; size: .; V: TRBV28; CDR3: ATSDPGETQY